This T cell receptor beta chain stems from a study of cytomegalovirus exposure and HLA in healthy donors. Study outcomes and limitations: Some highly shared sequence variants likely arose as a pipeline artifact. Versus the roughly 670-donor mean, an Asian-associated ancestry cluster reportedly showed fewer N-insertions in a later analysis. Earlier analysis looked at TCR beta V segments, and most were productive about 87% or about 30% of the time. There were several of the most significant clusters that appeared linked to common viral pathogens in a later analysis.

As to this clone: Its antigen is still unknown.

In the PCR, 60 Vbeta and 13 Jbeta primers were used. Data came from immunoSEQ multiplex PCR; TCRdb stores just in-frame clones and leaves some out. The sample lists roughly 200,000 clones; around 80% were seen once. The germline V gene encodes CDR1 LNHDA and CDR2 SQIVND (reference sequence). Trimming removed 2 bases at V and 3 bases at J, with 10 bases between. The length of the CDR3 is 14 residues. The TCR sequence derives from a man aged 18-30 years in good health and CMV-seronegative. Sequencing input: PBMCs. The J gene is TRBJ1-1, the V gene TRBV19, with D hard to call. The CDR3 here is CASSIRLGDTEAFF. The DNA of the CDR3 is TGTGCCAGTAGTATACGTCTCGGGGACACTGAAGCTTTCTTT.